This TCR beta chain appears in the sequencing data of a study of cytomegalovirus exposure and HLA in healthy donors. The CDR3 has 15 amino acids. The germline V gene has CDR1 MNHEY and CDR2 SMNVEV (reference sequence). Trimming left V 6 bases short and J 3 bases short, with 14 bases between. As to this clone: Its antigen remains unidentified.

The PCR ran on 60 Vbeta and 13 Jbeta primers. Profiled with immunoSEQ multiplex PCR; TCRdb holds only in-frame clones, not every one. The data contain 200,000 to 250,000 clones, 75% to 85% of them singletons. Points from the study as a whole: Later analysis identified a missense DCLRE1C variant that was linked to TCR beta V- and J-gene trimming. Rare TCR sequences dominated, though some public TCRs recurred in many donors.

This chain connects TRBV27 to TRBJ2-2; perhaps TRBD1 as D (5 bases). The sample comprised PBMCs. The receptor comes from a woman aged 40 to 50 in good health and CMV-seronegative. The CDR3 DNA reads TGTGCCAGCAGGTACCAGGGTACCGACACCGGGGAGCTGTTTTTT. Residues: CASRYQGTDTGELFF.